The 13 T cell receptor beta chains presented below share a single source sample, sequenced in a study of CD8 T cells in ankylosing spondylitis. The study's findings and limits: Within ankylosing spondylitis blood, a TCR beta motif made up of several highly homologous variants appeared to be characteristic.

One entry per CDR3 protein, called by TCRdb with MiXCR from the 5' RACE reads. The repertoire has a few hundred thousand distinct CDR3 sequences, 17% of them found once; the top ten carry approximately 1%. These receptors have no identified antigens. Specimen: blood, either unsorted or a sorted T cell fraction (not recorded which). These receptors all stem from a male donor with ankylosing spondylitis.

V gene TRBV11-2 combines with J gene TRBJ2-3, with 9 bases aligning to TRBD2. CDR1 is SGHAT and CDR2 is FQNNGV in the germline V gene. The V and J ends lost 2 bases and 0 bases, in that order; junction bases with no gene match: 6. This CDR3 has 17 amino acids. CDR3 sequence (DNA): TGTGCCAGCAGCTTATTGGCGGGGGGGTTTAGCACAGATACGCAGTATTTT. It yields the protein CASSLLAGGFSTDTQYF.

This clonotype has more than one count but fewer than ten. J is TRBJ2-1 and V is TRBV18; 12 nucleotides line up with TRBD2. V shed 3 bases and J 6 bases; nucleotides not matched to a gene: 3. The CDR3 runs 15 residues. The V gene's germline CDR1 is KGHSH and CDR2 LQKENI. The CDR3 reads CASSPGLAGSNEQFF. The CDR3, as DNA: TGTGCCAGCTCACCCGGACTAGCGGGGTCCAATGAGCAGTTCTTC.

This clonotype came up many times. This sequence joins TRBV20-1 and TRBJ2-1, with D maybe TRBD1 (6 bases). The germline CDR1 and CDR2 sequences are DFQATT and SNEGSKA (reference sequence). Trimming pared 5 bases from V and 5 bases from J, leaving 13 bases between. The CDR3 is 13 amino acids. Here the CDR3 reads CSAEGHADNEQFF. The CDR3 nucleotides read TGCAGTGCTGAGGGACATGCCGACAATGAGCAGTTCTTC.

This clonotype was detected ten times or more. This chain links TRBV20-1 with TRBJ2-3, with TRBD2 as a possible D gene (5 bases). CDR1 DFQATT and CDR2 SNEGSKA come from the germline V gene (reference sequence). This CDR3 is 15 amino acids long. Deletions cut 5 bases from V and 1 base from J, with 16 bases between. CDR3 sequence reads: CSAGGREVGTDTQYF. In nucleotides, the CDR3 is TGCAGTGCTGGTGGTCGGGAAGTTGGCACAGATACGCAGTATTTT.

This clonotype was seen more than once but under ten times. This chain links TRBV7-2 with TRBJ2-3, with 8 bases matching TRBD1. Losses at the gene ends were 3 bases for V and 8 bases for J; bases not matched to a gene: 4. Germline V gives CDR1 SGHTA, CDR2 FQGNSA. This CDR3 has 13 residues. The CDR3 coding sequence is TGTGCCAGCAGCTTGCTCAGGGGGCGTACGCAGTATTTT. It codes for CASSLLRGRTQYF.

This clonotype was detected ten times or more. The chain couples TRBV10-3 to TRBJ1-1; D remains unclear. V was pared by 6 bases and J by 5 bases, with 7 bases between. This CDR3 comprises 11 residues. Germline V lookup: CDR1 ENHRY, CDR2 SYGVKD. The CDR3 coding sequence is TGTGCCATCAGGGGAGGTACTGAAGCTTTCTTT. Residues: CAIRGGTEAFF.

V usage is TRBV20-1 and J usage is TRBJ1-6, with D perhaps TRBD1 (6 bases). Germline V CDR1 and CDR2: DFQATT, SNEGSKA (reference sequence). The CDR3 length is 15 residues. The germline V and J ends were trimmed by 6 bases and 5 bases, with 17 bases remaining between them. The CDR3 here is CSAPSRGANNSPLHF. For the CDR3, the DNA is TGCAGTGCCCCTTCGCGGGGGGCGAATAATTCACCCCTCCACTTT.

This clonotype has more than one count but fewer than ten. This chain connects TRBV27 to TRBJ2-1; 14 bases are shared with TRBD2. The CDR3 consists of 15 residues. The V and J ends lost 5 bases and 9 bases, in that order; junction bases with no gene match: 6. From germline, CDR1 is MNHEY and CDR2 SMNVEV (reference sequence). The CDR3 coding sequence is TGTGCCAGCAGTACGACTAGCGGGGGGGCCAGTGAGCAGTTCTTC. Its protein product is CASSTTSGGASEQFF.

The chain uses TRBV6-2 or TRBV6-3 and TRBJ2-2; TRBD2 matches at 9 bases. Germline-derived CDR1 and CDR2 are MNHEY and SVGEGT. The length of the CDR3 is 17 residues. The V gene end was trimmed by 0 bases and the J gene end by 0 bases; junction bases not matched to a gene: 2. The CDR3 here is CASSYSGTSSNTGELFF. The CDR3 coding sequence is TGTGCCAGCAGTTACTCCGGGACTAGCTCGAACACCGGGGAGCTGTTTTTT.

V and J are TRBV7-9 and TRBJ2-1; no definite D call. The CDR3 length is 16 residues. Per germline, CDR1 SEHNR and CDR2 FQNEAQ (reference sequence). The V and J ends lost 0 bases and 5 bases respectively, with 14 bases between them. The CDR3: CASSLAVLWADNEQFF. CDR3 nucleotides: TGTGCCAGCAGCTTAGCCGTGCTCTGGGCCGACAATGAGCAGTTCTTC.

The table lists this clonotype with many counts. J is TRBJ2-7 and V is TRBV7-2, with D perhaps matching TRBD1 (6 bases). The germline gives CDR1 SGHTA, CDR2 FQGNSA. V was pared by 1 base and J by 3 bases, with 10 bases between. The CDR3 loop spans 14 amino acids. The CDR3 loop is CASSLGTDLYEQYF. As DNA, the CDR3 is TGTGCCAGCAGCTTAGGGACAGACCTCTACGAGCAGTACTTC.

This clonotype was counted between two and nine times. V and J are TRBV28 and TRBJ2-1; D could derive from TRBD1 or TRBD2 (6 bases each). The CDR3 spans 14 residues. Germline lookup yields CDR1 MDHEN and CDR2 SYDVKM. With 5 bases removed from V and 7 bases from J, the gap between germline ends came to 15 bases. CDR3 in amino acids: CASSRGTFWNEQFF. For the CDR3, the DNA is TGTGCCAGCAGTCGGGGGACATTCTGGAATGAGCAGTTCTTC.

The chain couples TRBV12-3 or TRBV12-4 to TRBJ2-5; 7 bases map to TRBD2. The CDR3 length is 15 residues. J was trimmed by 5 bases and V by 2 bases; bases with no gene match: 8. CDR3 nucleotides: TGTGCCAGCAGTTTATTTTGGGCCGGGGGGGAGACCCAGTACTTC. Translating it yields CASSLFWAGGETQYF.